Given below is one T cell receptor beta chain in context. Some clones are missing from TCRdb's copy, which holds only in-frame ones; the method was immunoSEQ multiplex PCR. This table holds 80,000 or so clones, 92% found once. The data derive from a study of graft-versus-host responses after intestinal transplantation. Per the germline V gene, CDR1 is MGHRA and CDR2 is YSYEKL. Between the trimmed V and J ends, which lost 4 bases and 4 bases, there was a span of 13 bases. This CDR3 comprises 14 residues. This receptor was identified in a human patient who received an intestinal transplant, so some T cells may come from the graft donor. The sequencing here drew on PBMCs, taken 98 days after intestinal transplantation. The rearrangement uses TRBV4-1 and TRBJ1-2; D not certain. CDR3 bases: TGCGCCAGCAGCCCTTTTCCGGGGTTCTATGGCTACACCTTC. Translated, it gives CASSPFPGFYGYTF.